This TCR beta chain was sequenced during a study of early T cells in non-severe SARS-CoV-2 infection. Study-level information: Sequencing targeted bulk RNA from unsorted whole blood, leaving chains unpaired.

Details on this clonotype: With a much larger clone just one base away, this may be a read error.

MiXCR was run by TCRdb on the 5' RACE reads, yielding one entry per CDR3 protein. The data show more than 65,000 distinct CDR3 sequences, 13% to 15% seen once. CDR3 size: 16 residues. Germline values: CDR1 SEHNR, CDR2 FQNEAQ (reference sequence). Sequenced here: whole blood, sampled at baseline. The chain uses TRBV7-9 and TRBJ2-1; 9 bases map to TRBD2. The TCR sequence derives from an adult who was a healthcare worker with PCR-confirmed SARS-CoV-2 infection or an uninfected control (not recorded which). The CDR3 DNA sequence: TGTGCCAGCAGCTTAAGTCTAGCGGGATCCCACAAAGAGCAGTTCTTC. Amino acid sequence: CASSLSLAGSHKEQFF.